This is a list of T cell receptor beta chains from one sample in a study of CD8 T cells in ankylosing spondylitis. TCRdb itself ran the 5' RACE reads through MiXCR, one entry per CDR3 protein. The profile shows under 200,000 distinct CDR3 sequences, around 10% of them singletons. What was sequenced was blood, either unsorted or a sorted T cell fraction (not recorded which). The receptors come from a male donor with ankylosing spondylitis or in good health (not recorded which). The CDR3 runs from the conserved cysteine through the conserved F or W. D genes are given only for firm matches. Clone sizes are given selectively: once, few, many, or a class where the clone is expanded.

J gene,V gene,D gene,clone size,CDR3 protein,CDR3 DNA
TRBJ1-5,TRBV6-5,.,many,CASGRDQPQHF,TGTGCCAGCGGAAGGGATCAGCCCCAGCATTTT
TRBJ1-2,TRBV10-3,.,many,CAISMDRSNYGYTF,TGTGCCATCAGCATGGACCGTAGTAACTATGGCTACACCTTC
TRBJ2-1,TRBV6-5,TRBD2,few,CASSSSLGLAANEQFF,TGTGCCAGCAGTTCATCCTTGGGACTAGCGGCCAATGAGCAGTTCTTC
TRBJ2-7,TRBV7-9,.,once,CASSPPGPYEQYF,TGTGCCAGCAGCCCTCCAGGTCCTTACGAGCAGTACTTC
TRBJ1-2,TRBV4-2,.,few,CASSQEGRGSYTF,TGTGCCAGCAGCCAAGAGGGTAGAGGCAGCTACACCTTC
TRBJ2-2,TRBV3-1,TRBD1,many,CASSHPGQGVTGELFF,TGTGCCAGCAGCCACCCCGGACAGGGGGTCACCGGGGAGCTGTTTTTT
TRBJ1-4,TRBV4-2,TRBD1,many,CASSQSPGQAVNEKLFF,TGTGCCAGCAGCCAGTCTCCGGGACAGGCGGTTAATGAAAAACTGTTTTTT
TRBJ2-5,TRBV29-1,TRBD2,few,CSVEPGGIWETQYF,TGCAGCGTTGAGCCGGGAGGGATTTGGGAGACCCAGTACTTC
TRBJ2-5,TRBV10-3,.,many,CAISEQTASQETQYF,TGTGCCATCAGTGAGCAGACAGCCTCCCAAGAGACCCAGTACTTC
TRBJ1-1,TRBV18,TRBD1,many,CASSREPGGTEAFF,TGTGCCAGCTCACGGGAACCAGGGGGAACTGAAGCTTTCTTT
TRBJ2-5,TRBV10-3,.,many,CAISAILDSQETQYF,TGTGCCATCAGTGCCATTTTAGACAGCCAAGAGACCCAGTACTTC
TRBJ1-2,TRBV4-3,TRBD1,many,CASSQVGQERFGYTF,TGCGCCAGCAGCCAAGTGGGACAGGAAAGGTTTGGCTACACCTTC
TRBJ2-2,TRBV11-2,.,many,CASSLNTGELFF,TGTGCCAGCAGCCTGAACACCGGGGAGCTGTTTTTT
TRBJ2-4,TRBV11-2,.,many,CASSLDRKNIQYF,TGTGCCAGCAGCTTAGATCGTAAGAACATTCAGTACTTC
TRBJ2-7,TRBV12-3/TRBV12-4,.,many,CASSLYSSYEQYF,TGTGCCAGCAGTTTATACTCCAGCTACGAGCAGTACTTC
TRBJ2-5,TRBV4-1,TRBD2,many,CASSLKGELAGVQEMETQYF,TGCGCCAGCAGCCTCAAGGGAGAACTAGCGGGAGTTCAAGAGATGGAGACCCAGTACTTC
TRBJ1-5,TRBV12-3/TRBV12-4,TRBD1,many,CASHRGVQPQHF,TGTGCCAGTCACAGGGGGGTGCAGCCCCAGCATTTT
TRBJ2-3,TRBV5-5,.,few,CASSLDGDYSTDTQYF,TGTGCCAGCAGCTTGGACGGGGATTATTCCACAGATACGCAGTATTTT
TRBJ2-5,TRBV7-6,TRBD2,.,CASTILSTSGRIEETQYF,TGTGCCAGCACCATATTGTCGACTAGCGGGAGAATAGAAGAGACCCAGTACTTC
TRBJ2-7,TRBV20-1,.,many,CSARDRTVSYEQYF,TGCAGTGCTAGAGACAGGACGGTCTCCTACGAGCAGTACTTC
TRBJ1-2,TRBV5-1,.,.,CASSGAANYGYTF,TGCGCCAGCAGCGGGGCTGCGAACTATGGCTACACCTTC
TRBJ2-7,TRBV29-1,.,many,CSVEDPIFEQYF,TGCAGCGTTGAAGATCCCATTTTCGAGCAGTACTTC
TRBJ2-7,TRBV11-2,.,many,CASSPLLGRGTSSYEQYF,TGTGCCAGCAGCCCCCTCCTAGGGAGGGGGACAAGCTCCTACGAGCAGTACTTC
TRBJ2-5,TRBV7-9,.,few,CASSLAPTKPEETQYF,TGTGCCAGCAGCTTAGCCCCAACGAAGCCAGAAGAGACCCAGTACTTC
TRBJ1-1,TRBV4-3,.,many,CASSQEMSTEAFF,TGCGCCAGCAGCCAAGAAATGAGCACTGAAGCTTTCTTT
TRBJ1-4,TRBV20-1,.,many,CSASPSTGDNEKLFF,TGCAGTGCTAGTCCTTCTACGGGGGACAATGAAAAACTGTTTTTT
TRBJ2-4,TRBV20-1,TRBD2,many,CTRERENLAKNIQYF,TGCACTAGAGAGCGGGAGAATCTTGCCAAAAACATTCAGTACTTC
TRBJ2-1,TRBV7-2,TRBD2,few,CASSSTSGGADEQFF,TGTGCCAGCAGCTCGACTAGCGGGGGGGCCGATGAGCAGTTCTTC
TRBJ2-5,TRBV5-6,TRBD2,many,CASSEVTGLAGLSQETQYF,TGTGCCAGCAGCGAGGTTACGGGACTAGCGGGGCTTTCCCAAGAGACCCAGTACTTC
TRBJ1-3,TRBV4-2,.,many,CASSQSPTAAGNTIYF,TGTGCCAGCAGCCAAAGCCCTACAGCCGCTGGAAACACCATATATTTT
TRBJ2-5,TRBV7-2,.,.,CASSLDMGRETQYF,TGTGCCAGCAGCTTAGATATGGGCCGGGAGACCCAGTACTTC
TRBJ2-3,TRBV5-6,TRBD2,few,CASRLSGSITDTQYF,TGTGCCAGCAGACTAAGCGGGAGCATCACAGATACGCAGTATTTT
TRBJ1-6,TRBV5-6,TRBD1,many,CASSLAGTGNSPLHF,TGTGCCAGCAGCTTGGCGGGGACAGGGAATTCACCCCTCCACTTT
TRBJ1-2,TRBV12-3/TRBV12-4,.,many,CASSLGADGYTF,TGTGCCAGCAGTTTGGGGGCCGATGGCTACACCTTC
TRBJ2-6,TRBV20-1,.,many,CSAIPTGPLSGANVLTF,TGCAGTGCTATCCCCACCGGGCCGCTATCTGGGGCCAACGTCCTGACTTTC
TRBJ2-3,TRBV7-9,TRBD1,.,CASSQGQGAPWPYF,TGTGCCAGCAGCCAAGGACAGGGGGCGCCTTGGCCGTATTTT
TRBJ1-2,TRBV27,.,many,CASRGGTNYGYTF,TGTGCCAGCCGGGGGGGGACTAACTATGGCTACACCTTC
TRBJ1-1,TRBV14,.,many,CASKNTNTEAFF,TGTGCCAGCAAGAATACGAACACTGAAGCTTTCTTT